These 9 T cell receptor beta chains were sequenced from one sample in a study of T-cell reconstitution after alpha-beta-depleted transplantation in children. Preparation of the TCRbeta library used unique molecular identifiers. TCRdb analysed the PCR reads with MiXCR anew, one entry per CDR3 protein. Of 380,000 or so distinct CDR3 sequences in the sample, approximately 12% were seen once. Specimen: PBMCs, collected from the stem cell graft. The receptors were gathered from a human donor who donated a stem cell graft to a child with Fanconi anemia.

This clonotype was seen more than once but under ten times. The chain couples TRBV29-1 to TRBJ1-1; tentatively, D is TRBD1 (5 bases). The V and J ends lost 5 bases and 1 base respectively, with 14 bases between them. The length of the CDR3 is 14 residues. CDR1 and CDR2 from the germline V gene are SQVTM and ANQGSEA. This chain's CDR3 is CSVYGHGQNTEAFF. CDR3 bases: TGCAGCGTTTACGGACACGGGCAGAACACTGAAGCTTTCTTT.

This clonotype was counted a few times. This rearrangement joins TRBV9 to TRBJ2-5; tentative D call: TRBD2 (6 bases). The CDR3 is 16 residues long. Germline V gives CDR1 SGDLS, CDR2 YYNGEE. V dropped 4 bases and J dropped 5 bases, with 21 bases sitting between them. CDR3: CASSPGWSAGMETQYF. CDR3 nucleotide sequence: TGTGCCAGCAGCCCCGGTTGGTCCGCGGGAATGGAGACCCAGTACTTC.

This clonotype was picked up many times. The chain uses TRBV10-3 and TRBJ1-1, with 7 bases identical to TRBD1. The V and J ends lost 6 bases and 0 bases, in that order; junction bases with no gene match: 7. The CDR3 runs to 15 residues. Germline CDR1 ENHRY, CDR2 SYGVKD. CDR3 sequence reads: CAIRGHQGVNTEAFF. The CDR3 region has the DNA TGTGCCATCAGGGGTCACCAGGGGGTGAACACTGAAGCTTTCTTT.

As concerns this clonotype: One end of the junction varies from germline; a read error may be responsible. The CDR3 region has the DNA TGCGCCAGCAGCCAGGGGGATGCGCGCACTGATACGCAGTATTTT. It translates to CASSQGDARTDTQYF. This chain links TRBV5-1 with TRBJ2-3, with TRBD1 matching 7 bases. This CDR3 has 15 amino acids. The germline CDR1 and CDR2 sequences are SGHRS and YFSETQ.

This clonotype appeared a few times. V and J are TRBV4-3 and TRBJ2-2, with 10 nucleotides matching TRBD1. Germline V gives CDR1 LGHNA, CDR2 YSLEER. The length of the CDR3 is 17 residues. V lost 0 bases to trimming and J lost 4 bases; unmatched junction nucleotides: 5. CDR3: CASSQDKGTGVTGELFF. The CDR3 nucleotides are TGCGCCAGCAGCCAAGATAAAGGGACAGGGGTCACCGGGGAGCTGTTTTTT.

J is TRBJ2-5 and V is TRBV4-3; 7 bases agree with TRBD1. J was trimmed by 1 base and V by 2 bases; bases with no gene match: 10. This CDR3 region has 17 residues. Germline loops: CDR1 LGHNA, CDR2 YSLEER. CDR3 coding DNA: TGCGCCAGCAGCCAAAGGGGGCCTATTGGGTCCCAAGAGACCCAGTACTTC. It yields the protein CASSQRGPIGSQETQYF.

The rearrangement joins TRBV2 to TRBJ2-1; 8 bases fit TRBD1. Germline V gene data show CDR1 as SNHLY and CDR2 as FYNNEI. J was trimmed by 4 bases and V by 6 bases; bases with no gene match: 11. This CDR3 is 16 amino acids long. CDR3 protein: CASSNYQGAAYNEQFF. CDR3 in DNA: TGTGCCAGCAGCAACTACCAGGGGGCAGCTTACAATGAGCAGTTCTTC. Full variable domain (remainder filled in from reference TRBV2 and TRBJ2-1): EPEVTQTPSHQVTQMGQEVILRCVPISNHLYFYWYRQILGQKVEFLVSFYNNEISEKSEIFDDQFSVERPDGSNFTLKIRSTKLEDSAMYFCASSNYQGAAYNEQFFGPGTRLTVL.

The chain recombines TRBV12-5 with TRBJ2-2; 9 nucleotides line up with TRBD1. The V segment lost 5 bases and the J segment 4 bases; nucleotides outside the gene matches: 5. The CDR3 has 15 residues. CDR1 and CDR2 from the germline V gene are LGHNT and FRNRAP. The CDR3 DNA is TGTGCTAGTGGTCCCTCGGACAGGGGCACCGGGGAGCTGTTTTTT. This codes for CASGPSDRGTGELFF.

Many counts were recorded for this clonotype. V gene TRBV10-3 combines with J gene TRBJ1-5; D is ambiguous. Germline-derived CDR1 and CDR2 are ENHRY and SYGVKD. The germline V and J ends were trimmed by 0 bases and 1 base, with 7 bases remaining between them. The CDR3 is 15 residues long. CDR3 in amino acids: CAISESSASNQPQHF. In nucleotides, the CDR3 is TGTGCCATCAGTGAGTCGTCAGCCAGCAATCAGCCCCAGCATTTT.